What follows describes a single T cell receptor (beta chain). The sample comes from a study of shared T cell receptors in the human thymus. The V gene's germline CDR1 is SGHTA and CDR2 FQGNSA. Trimming stripped 1 base from V and 8 bases from J, with 5 bases between. CDR3 size: 11 residues. Using immunoSEQ multiplex PCR, the repertoire was profiled, and TCRdb retains in-frame clones only, with some absent. The repertoire has 450,000 to 650,000 clones, approximately 80% of them found once; the top ten carry about 0.013%. These data were also filed under a second study, of human thymus T cells. That work contributes: Thymic material originated from resections removed in the course of corrective heart surgery.

Sequenced: thymocytes. This receptor was taken from a boy younger than two with a congenital heart defect. The chain has TRBV7-2 and TRBJ1-2; D is undetermined. The CDR3 region is CASSLGKGYTF. The CDR3, as DNA: TGTGCCAGCAGCTTAGGTAAAGGCTACACCTTC.